This T cell receptor beta chain was recovered during a study of identical twins. Findings of the study overall: The authors noted that invariant MAIT and iNKT cells could partly confound zero-insertion analyses.

TCRdb used MiXCR to reprocess the 5' RACE reads, holding one entry per CDR3 protein. The data contain fewer than 900,000 distinct CDR3 sequences, roughly 20% of them singletons. The CDR3 runs 12 residues. Germline V CDR1 and CDR2: DFQATT, SNEGSKA (reference sequence). In its sample, this clonotype was seen a few times. The antigen remains undetermined. Its ends do not fully match the called genes, so a read error is possible. This sample was shared with a second study, whose subject was T cells expressing NK-cell markers. That study adds: The TCR beta repertoires originated in sorted CD3+CD56+NKG2C+, CD3+CD56+NKG2C- and CD3+CD56-NKG2C+ T cells. In several donors, dominant clonotypes made up roughly 25-60.1% of CD3+CD56-NKG2C+ cells.

The chain has TRBV20-1 and TRBJ2-1; D call uncertain. This receptor was obtained from a woman aged 18-29 years in good health. Sequenced input: PBMCs. CDR3 region: CSARDPENEQFF. Here the CDR3 DNA reads TGCAGTGCCAGAGATCCCGAGAATGAGCAGTTCTTC.